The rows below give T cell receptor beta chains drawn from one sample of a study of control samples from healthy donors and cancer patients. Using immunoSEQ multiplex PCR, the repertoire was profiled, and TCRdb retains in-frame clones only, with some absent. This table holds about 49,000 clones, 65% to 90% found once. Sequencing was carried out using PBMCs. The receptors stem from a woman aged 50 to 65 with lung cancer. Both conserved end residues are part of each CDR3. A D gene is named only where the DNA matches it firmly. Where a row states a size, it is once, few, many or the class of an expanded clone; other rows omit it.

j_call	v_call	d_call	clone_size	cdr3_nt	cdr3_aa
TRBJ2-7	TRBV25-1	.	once	TGTGCCAGCAGTGAATATAAAGAATTTCACGAGCAGTACTTC	CASSEYKEFHEQYF
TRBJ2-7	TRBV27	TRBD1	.	TGTGCCAGCAGTTCGACGACAGGGGCGCCCTACGAGCAGTACTTC	CASSSTTGAPYEQYF
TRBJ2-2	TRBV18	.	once	TGTGCCAGCTCACCACTCGGCGCGAACACCGGGGAGCTGTTTTTT	CASSPLGANTGELFF
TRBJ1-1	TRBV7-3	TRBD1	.	TGTGCCAGCAGGACGACAGGGAAGCCTGAAGCTTTCTTT	CASRTTGKPEAFF
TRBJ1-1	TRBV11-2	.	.	TGTGCCAGCAGCCCCGTAGGTTTGGGGGAGAACACTGAAGCTTTCTTT	CASSPVGLGENTEAFF
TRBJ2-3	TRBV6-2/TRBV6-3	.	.	TGTGCCAGCAGTTACAGGGTCCCGCACACAGATACGCAGTATTTT	CASSYRVPHTDTQYF
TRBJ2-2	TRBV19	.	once	TGTGCCAGTAGTATTTGCAGGCGCCTTAACACCGGGGAGCTGTTTTTT	CASSICRRLNTGELFF
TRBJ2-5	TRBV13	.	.	TGTGCCAGCAGCTTATTTCCGGGGGAGGAGACCCAGTACTTC	CASSLFPGEETQYF
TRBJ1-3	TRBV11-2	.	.	TGTGCCAGCAGCGCCCTGGCCGTGGTAACGGGAAACACCATATATTTT	CASSALAVVTGNTIYF
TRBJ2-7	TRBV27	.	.	TGTGCCAGCAGTCTTTTTGCAGGGGACTACGAGCAGTACTTC	CASSLFAGDYEQYF
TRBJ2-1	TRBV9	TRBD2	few	TGTGCCAGCCAGCCCCCCGACCGACTAGCGGGGACACTCAACAACAATGAGCAGTTCTTC	CASQPPDRLAGTLNNNEQFF
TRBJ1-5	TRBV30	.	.	TGTGCCTGGAGGGCGGGGTACAATCAGCCCCAGCATTTT	CAWRAGYNQPQHF
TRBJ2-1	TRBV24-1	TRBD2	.	TGTGCCACCAGTGACCCTAGCGGGGGCCTCTACAATGAGCAGTTCTTC	CATSDPSGGLYNEQFF
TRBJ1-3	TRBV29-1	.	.	TGCAGCGTTAGAGGGGCTGGAAACACCATATATTTT	CSVRGAGNTIYF
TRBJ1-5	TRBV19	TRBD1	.	TGTGCCAGTAGCGACAGGGCCAGCAATCAGCCCCAGCATTTT	CASSDRASNQPQHF
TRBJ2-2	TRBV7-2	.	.	TGTGCCAGCAGTCAGACGTCCGGGGTAGACACCGGGGAGCTGTTTTTT	CASSQTSGVDTGELFF
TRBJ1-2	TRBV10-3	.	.	TGTGCCATCAGTGATATAGAGGGGCGACCCTCTGATGGCTACACCTTC	CAISDIEGRPSDGYTF
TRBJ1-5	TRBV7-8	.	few	TGTGCCAGCAGCTTCTCGGGGCAGGGCAATCAGCCCCAGCATTTT	CASSFSGQGNQPQHF
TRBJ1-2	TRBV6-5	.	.	TGTGCCAGCAGCCTTTCCGTTACGGCGGCGGGAGGCTACACCTTC	CASSLSVTAAGGYTF
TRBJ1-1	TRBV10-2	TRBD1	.	TGCGCCAGCAGCTTAAGGACAGGGAACACTGAAGCTTTCTTT	CASSLRTGNTEAFF
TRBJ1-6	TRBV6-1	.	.	TGTGCCAGCAGTGAAACAGCTTATAATTCACCCCTCCACTTT	CASSETAYNSPLHF
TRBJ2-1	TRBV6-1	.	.	TGTGCCAGCAGTGGACTGGTCCATTCTCCAACCTACAATGAGCAGTTCTTC	CASSGLVHSPTYNEQFF
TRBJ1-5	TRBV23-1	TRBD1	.	TGCGCCAGCAGTCACTCGACCGACAGGGGTGAACAGCCCCAGCATTTT	CASSHSTDRGEQPQHF
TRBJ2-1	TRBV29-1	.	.	TGCAGCAGTGCAGATTCGGAGCAGTTCTTC	CSSADSEQFF
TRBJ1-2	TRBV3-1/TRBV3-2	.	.	TGTGCCAGCAGCCGTATTAACTATGGCTACACCTTC	CASSRINYGYTF
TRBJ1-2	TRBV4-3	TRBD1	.	TGCGCCAGCAGCCCCACACAGGGGGCGGTCTATGGCTACACCTTC	CASSPTQGAVYGYTF
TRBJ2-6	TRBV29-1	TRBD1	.	TGCAGCGTCCTGGGTCAGGGGGCTGGGGCCAACGTCCTGACTTTC	CSVLGQGAGANVLTF
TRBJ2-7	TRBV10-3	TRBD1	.	TGTGCCATCAGCCGGACAGGGAACGAGCAGTACTTC	CAISRTGNEQYF
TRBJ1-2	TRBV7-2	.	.	TGTGCCAGCAGCCAACCCGCACGGACTAACTATGGCTACACCTTC	CASSQPARTNYGYTF
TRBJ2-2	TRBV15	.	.	TGTGCCACCAGCAGAGGAGGGTACAACGGGGAGCTGTTTTTT	CATSRGGYNGELFF
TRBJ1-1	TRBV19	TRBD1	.	TGTGCCAGTAGTAGGGGACAGGGGTCCCCTATGAACACTGAAGCTTTCTTT	CASSRGQGSPMNTEAFF
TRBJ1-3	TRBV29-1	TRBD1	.	TGCAGCGTTGAGCCCGGGACAGGGAGGGACACCATATATTTT	CSVEPGTGRDTIYF
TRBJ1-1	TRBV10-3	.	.	TGTGCCATCAGACCCGGGGGGGGGCCGAACACTGAAGCTTTCTTT	CAIRPGGGPNTEAFF
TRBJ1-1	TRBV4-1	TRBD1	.	TGCGCCAGCAGCCACGAAGGGACAGGGAACACTGAAGCTTTCTTT	CASSHEGTGNTEAFF
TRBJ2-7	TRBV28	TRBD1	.	TGTGCCAGCAACTTAGTTCGGACAGGAAACGAGCAGTACTTC	CASNLVRTGNEQYF
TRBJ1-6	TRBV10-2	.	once	TGCGCCAGCAGTGAGGAACTTTCACCCCTCCACTTT	CASSEELSPLHF
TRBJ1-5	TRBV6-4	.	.	TGTGCCAGCAGTCAAAACGCCGGTGGGTCTCAGCCCCAGCATTTT	CASSQNAGGSQPQHF
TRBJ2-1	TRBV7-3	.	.	TGTGCCAGCGGCTCAGGCCAGGGACCCAATGAGCAGTTCTTC	CASGSGQGPNEQFF
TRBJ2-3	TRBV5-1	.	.	TGCGCCAGCAGTTTTGAGGGCACAGATACGCAGTATTTT	CASSFEGTDTQYF
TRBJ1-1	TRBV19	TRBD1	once	TGTGCCAGTAGTAGCAGGGGGGAAACTGAAGCTTTCTTT	CASSSRGETEAFF
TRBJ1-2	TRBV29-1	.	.	TGCAGCGTTGAGGCTTTTGGGCAGGAGATTAACTATGGCTACACCTTC	CSVEAFGQEINYGYTF
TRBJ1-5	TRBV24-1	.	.	TGTGCCACCAGTGATCCGTATAGCAATCAGCCCCAGCATTTT	CATSDPYSNQPQHF
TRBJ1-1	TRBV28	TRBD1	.	TGTGCCAGCAGTTCCCGGACAGGGGTCGCAGAAGCTTTCTTT	CASSSRTGVAEAFF
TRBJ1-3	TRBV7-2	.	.	TGTGCCAGCAGCTTAGGGATCGCCGCCGCTGGAAACACCATATATTTT	CASSLGIAAAGNTIYF
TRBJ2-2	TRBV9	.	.	TGTGCCAGCAGCGAAACATCCGGGACCCCCGGGGAGCTGTTTTTT	CASSETSGTPGELFF
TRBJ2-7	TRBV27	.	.	TGTGCCAGCAGTTCACAACAGGAGCAGTACTTC	CASSSQQEQYF